In this sample, the clone carrying this T cell receptor beta chain turned up many times. The sample belongs to a study of blood T cells in healthy people across ages. A second PCR of 7 to 11 cycles used a sample-barcoded 5' primer and a J-beta primer mix. One entry per CDR3 protein results from TCRdb running MiXCR on the 5' RACE reads. The repertoire consists of roughly 500,000 distinct CDR3 sequences, with approximately 25% occurring once and the leading ten covering less than 9%. Trimming took 5 bases from V and 1 from J, leaving 12 bases between them. The V gene's germline CDR1 is MNHEY and CDR2 SMNVEV (reference sequence). The CDR3 totals 16 residues. These data also featured in a second study, about T cells of mothers and their children.

The TCR comes from a boy younger than 18 in good health. The chain combines TRBV27 with TRBJ1-6; D ambiguous. Sequenced: blood. The CDR3 protein is CASSREERSYNSPLHF. The CDR3 DNA follows: TGTGCCAGCAGTCGGGAGGAGAGGTCCTATAATTCACCCCTCCACTTT.